In this sample, the clone carrying this T cell receptor (beta chain) turned up many times. CDR1 and CDR2 from the germline V gene are SEHNR and FQNEAQ (reference sequence). This CDR3 is built from 12 residues. Trimming pared 11 bases from V and 1 base from J, leaving 12 bases between. The data were taken from a study of T cells in Graves' hyperthyroidism and ophthalmopathy. Authors of the study amplified TCR beta CDR3 regions from RNA transcripts. HTBI primers were employed in a first-round RT-PCR of the TCR CDR3. TCRdb processed the multiplex PCR reads anew with MiXCR; each CDR3 protein has one entry. The sample records 700,000 to 850,000 distinct CDR3 sequences, around a third being singletons. Hyperthyroidism patients were newly diagnosed, had disease duration under 2 months, and were aged 18 to 65 years.

This clonotype originated in a woman in her thirties or forties with Graves' hyperthyroidism. The chain carries TRBV7-9 and TRBJ2-7; D might be TRBD1 (5 bases). The sample consisted of blood. The CDR3 nucleotides read TGTGCCGGGGCACTTCGGTCCTACGAGCAGTACTTC. Protein sequence: CAGALRSYEQYF.